The clone carrying this T cell receptor (beta chain) was counted many times. The target antigen is unknown. The CDR3 is made up of 13 amino acids. The germline V and J ends were trimmed by 4 bases and 7 bases, with 14 bases remaining between them. CDR1 and CDR2 from the germline V gene are SGHTA and FQGNSA. The data belong to a study of blood T cells in healthy people across ages. Primers used in a second PCR of roughly 6 to 11 cycles were a sample-barcoded 5' primer and a J-beta primer mix. Every cDNA molecule bore a tag from a template-switch adaptor containing 12 random nucleotides. TCRdb re-analysed the 5' RACE reads in MiXCR, keeping a single row per CDR3 protein. The repertoire holds about 680,000 distinct CDR3 sequences, with over 45% as singletons. Findings and caveats of the study: It was the long-lived donors that had more naive CD4+ cells and higher diversity than aged donors. Shifts in expanded clonotypes may have been confounded by donor CMV status, which was unknown.

The TCR originated in a woman aged 55-69 years in good health. Source material: blood. The rearrangement uses TRBV7-2 and TRBJ2-7, with D possibly matching TRBD1 (6 bases). The CDR3 DNA follows: TGTGCCAGCAGCTCCACCGGGACAACGGAGCAGTACTTC. Protein: CASSSTGTTEQYF.